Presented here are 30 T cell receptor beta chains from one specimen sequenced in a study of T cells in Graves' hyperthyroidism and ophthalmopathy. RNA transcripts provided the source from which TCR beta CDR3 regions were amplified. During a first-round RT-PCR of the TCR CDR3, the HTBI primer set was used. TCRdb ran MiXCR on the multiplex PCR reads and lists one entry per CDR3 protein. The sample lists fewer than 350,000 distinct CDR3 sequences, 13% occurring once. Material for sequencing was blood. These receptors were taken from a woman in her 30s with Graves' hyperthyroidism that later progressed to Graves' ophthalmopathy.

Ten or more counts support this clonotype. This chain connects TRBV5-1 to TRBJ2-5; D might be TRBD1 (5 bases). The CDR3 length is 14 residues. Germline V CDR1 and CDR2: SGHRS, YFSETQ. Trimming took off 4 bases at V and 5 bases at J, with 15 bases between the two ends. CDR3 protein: CASSKGDSQETQYF. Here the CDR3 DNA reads TGCGCCAGCAGCAAAGGAGACAGTCAGGAGACCCAGTACTTC.

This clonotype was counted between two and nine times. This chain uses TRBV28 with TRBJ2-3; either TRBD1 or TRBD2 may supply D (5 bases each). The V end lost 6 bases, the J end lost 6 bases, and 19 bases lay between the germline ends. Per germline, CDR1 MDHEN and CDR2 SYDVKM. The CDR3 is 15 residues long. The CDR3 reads CASSPGAQGVDTQYF. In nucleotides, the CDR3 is TGTGCCAGCAGCCCCGGGGCTCAAGGGGTGGATACGCAGTATTTT.

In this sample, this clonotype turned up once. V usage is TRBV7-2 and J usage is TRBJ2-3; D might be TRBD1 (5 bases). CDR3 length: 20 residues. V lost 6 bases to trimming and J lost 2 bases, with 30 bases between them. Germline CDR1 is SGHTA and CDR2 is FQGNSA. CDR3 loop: CASSQLIPVVGRAITDTQYF. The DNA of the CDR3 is TGTGCCAGCAGTCAATTAATCCCCGTTGTCGGCAGGGCAATCACAGATACGCAGTATTTT.

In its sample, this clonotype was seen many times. The CDR3 here is CASSPLIAGPSTDTQYF. The DNA for the CDR3 is TGTGCCAGCAGTCCACTGATAGCGGGACCTAGCACAGATACGCAGTATTTT. V and J are TRBV28 and TRBJ2-3; TRBD2 agrees at 8 bases. V was pared by 5 bases and J by 0 bases, with 10 bases of the junction left unmatched. CDR1 is MDHEN and CDR2 is SYDVKM in the germline V gene. The CDR3 runs to 17 residues.

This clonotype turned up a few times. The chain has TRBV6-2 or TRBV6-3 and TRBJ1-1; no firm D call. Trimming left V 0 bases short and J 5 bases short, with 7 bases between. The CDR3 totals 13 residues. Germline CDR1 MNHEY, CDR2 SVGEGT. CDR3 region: CASSYSYGTEAFF. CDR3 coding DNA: TGTGCCAGCAGTTACTCTTACGGGACTGAAGCTTTCTTT.

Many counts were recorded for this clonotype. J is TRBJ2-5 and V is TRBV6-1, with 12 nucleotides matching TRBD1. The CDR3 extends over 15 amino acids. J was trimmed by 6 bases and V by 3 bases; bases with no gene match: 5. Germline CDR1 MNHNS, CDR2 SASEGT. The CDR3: CASSDGTGGSKTQYF. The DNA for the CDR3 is TGTGCCAGCAGTGATGGGACAGGGGGCTCAAAGACCCAGTACTTC.

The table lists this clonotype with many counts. CDR3 bases: TGTGCCAGCAGGGAGGGAGGGTCCTACAATGAGCAGTTCTTC. It is translated as CASREGGSYNEQFF. The genes are TRBV27 and TRBJ2-1, with 7 bases lining up with TRBD2. The germline V gene has CDR1 MNHEY and CDR2 SMNVEV (reference sequence). This CDR3 is 14 amino acids long. The V and J ends lost 6 bases and 1 base, in that order; junction bases with no gene match: 3.

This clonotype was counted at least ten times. The CDR3 DNA reads TGTGCCAGCAGTGAGAGCGGGAGCTCCTACAATGAGCAGTTCTTC. This codes for CASSESGSSYNEQFF. The chain is built from TRBV2 and TRBJ2-1; the match to TRBD2 covers 8 bases. This CDR3 is 15 amino acids long. Trimming at V came to 3 bases and at J to 0 bases, leaving 1 base not matched to a gene. CDR1 is SNHLY and CDR2 is FYNNEI in the germline V gene.

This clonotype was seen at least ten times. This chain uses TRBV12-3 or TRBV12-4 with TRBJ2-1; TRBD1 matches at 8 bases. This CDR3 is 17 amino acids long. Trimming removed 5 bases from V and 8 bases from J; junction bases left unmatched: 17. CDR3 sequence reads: CASSLGGESQGADEQFF. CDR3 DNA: TGTGCCAGCAGTCTAGGGGGCGAAAGCCAGGGGGCCGATGAGCAGTTCTTC.

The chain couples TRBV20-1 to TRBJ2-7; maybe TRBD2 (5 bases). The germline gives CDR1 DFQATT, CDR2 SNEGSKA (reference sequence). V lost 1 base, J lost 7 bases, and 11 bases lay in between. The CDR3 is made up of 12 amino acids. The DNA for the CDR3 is TGCAGTGCTAGAGGGACTGGTCTAGAGCAGTACTTC. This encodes CSARGTGLEQYF.

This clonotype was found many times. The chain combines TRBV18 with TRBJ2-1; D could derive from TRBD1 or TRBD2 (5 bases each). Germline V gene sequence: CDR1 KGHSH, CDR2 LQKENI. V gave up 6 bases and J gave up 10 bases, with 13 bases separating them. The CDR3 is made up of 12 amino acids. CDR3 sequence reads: CASSKNRDEQFF. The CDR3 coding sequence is TGTGCCAGCTCTAAGAACCGGGACGAGCAGTTCTTC.

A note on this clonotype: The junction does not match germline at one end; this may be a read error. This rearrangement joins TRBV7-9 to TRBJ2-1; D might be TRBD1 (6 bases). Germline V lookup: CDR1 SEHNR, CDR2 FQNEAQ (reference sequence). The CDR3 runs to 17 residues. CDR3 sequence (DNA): TGTGCCAGCAGCCTAACCGAAAACCCGGACAGCTACAATGAGCAGTCCTTC. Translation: CASSLTENPDSYNEQSF. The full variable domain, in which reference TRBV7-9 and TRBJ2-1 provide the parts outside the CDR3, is DTGVSQNPRHKITKRGQNVTFRCDPISEHNRLYWYRQTLGQGPEFLTYFQNEAQLEKSRLLSDRFSAERPKGSFSTLEIQRTEQGDSAMYLCASSLTENPDSYNEQSFGPGTRLTVL.

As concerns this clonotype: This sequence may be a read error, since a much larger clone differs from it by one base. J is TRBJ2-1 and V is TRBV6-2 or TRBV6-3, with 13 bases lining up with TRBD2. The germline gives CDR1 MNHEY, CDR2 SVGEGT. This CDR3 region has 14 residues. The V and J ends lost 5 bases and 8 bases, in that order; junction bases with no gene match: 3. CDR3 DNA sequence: TGTGCCAGCAGTGGGACTAGCGGGATCGATGAGCAGTTCTTC. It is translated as CASSGTSGIDEQFF.

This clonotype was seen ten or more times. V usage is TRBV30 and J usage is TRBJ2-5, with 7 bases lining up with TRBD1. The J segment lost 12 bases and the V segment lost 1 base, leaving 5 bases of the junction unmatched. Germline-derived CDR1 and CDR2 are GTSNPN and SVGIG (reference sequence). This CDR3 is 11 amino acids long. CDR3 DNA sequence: TGTGCCTGGAGTGGCTCGACAGGGAAGTACTTC. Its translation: CAWSGSTGKYF.

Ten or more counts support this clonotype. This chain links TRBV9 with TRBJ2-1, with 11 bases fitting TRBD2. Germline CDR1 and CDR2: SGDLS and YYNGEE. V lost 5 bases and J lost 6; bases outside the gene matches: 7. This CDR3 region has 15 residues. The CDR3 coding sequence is TGTGCCAGCAGTGTCGGAACTAGCGGGAGCAATGAGCAGTTCTTC. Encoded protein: CASSVGTSGSNEQFF. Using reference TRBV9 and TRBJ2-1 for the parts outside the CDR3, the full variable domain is DSGVTQTPKHLITATGQRVTLRCSPRSGDLSVYWYQQSLDQGLQFLIQYYNGEERAKGNILERFSAQQFPDLHSELNLSSLELGDSALYFCASSVGTSGSNEQFFGPGTRLTVL.

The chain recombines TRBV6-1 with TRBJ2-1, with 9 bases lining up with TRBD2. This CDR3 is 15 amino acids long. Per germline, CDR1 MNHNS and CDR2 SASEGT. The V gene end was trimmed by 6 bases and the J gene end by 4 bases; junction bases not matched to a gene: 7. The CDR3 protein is CASSPLAGLYNEQFF. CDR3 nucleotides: TGTGCCAGCAGCCCACTAGCGGGCTTATACAATGAGCAGTTCTTC.

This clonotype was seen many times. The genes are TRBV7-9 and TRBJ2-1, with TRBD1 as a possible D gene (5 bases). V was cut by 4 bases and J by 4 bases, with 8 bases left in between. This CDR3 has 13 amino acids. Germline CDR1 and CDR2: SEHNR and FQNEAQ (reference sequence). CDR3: CASSSQGYNEQFF. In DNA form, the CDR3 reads TGTGCCAGCAGCTCTCAGGGTTACAATGAGCAGTTCTTC.

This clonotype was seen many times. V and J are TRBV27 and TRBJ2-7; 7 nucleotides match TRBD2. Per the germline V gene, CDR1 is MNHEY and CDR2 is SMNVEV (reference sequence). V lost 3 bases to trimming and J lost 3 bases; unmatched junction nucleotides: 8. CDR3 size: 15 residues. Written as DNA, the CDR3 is TGTGCCAGCAGTTTTGATGAGCGGGGATACTACGAGCAGTACTTC. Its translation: CASSFDERGYYEQYF.

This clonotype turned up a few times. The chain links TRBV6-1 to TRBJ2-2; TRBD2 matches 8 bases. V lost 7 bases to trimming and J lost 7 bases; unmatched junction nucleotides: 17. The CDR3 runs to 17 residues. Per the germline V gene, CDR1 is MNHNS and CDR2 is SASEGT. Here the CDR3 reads CASIPGGRPLGGGELFF. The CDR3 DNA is TGTGCCAGCATCCCGGGGGGGCGCCCTTTGGGAGGCGGGGAGCTGTTTTTT.

CDR3 sequence (DNA): TGTGCCAGTAGTATATTAACGAACACTGAAGCTTTCTTT. It translates to CASSILTNTEAFF. The chain employs TRBV19 and TRBJ1-1; D is ambiguous. The CDR3 contains 13 residues. Trimming took off 2 bases at V and 1 base at J, with 5 bases between the two ends. Germline CDR1 reads LNHDA; CDR2 reads SQIVND (reference sequence).

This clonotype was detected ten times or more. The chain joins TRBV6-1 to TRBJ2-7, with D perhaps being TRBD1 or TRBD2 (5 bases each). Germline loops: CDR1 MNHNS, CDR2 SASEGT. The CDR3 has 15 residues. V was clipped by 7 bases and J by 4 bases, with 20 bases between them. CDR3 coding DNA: TGTGCCAGCACCGATACCGGAACAGGAGGTTACGAGCAGTACTTC. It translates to CASTDTGTGGYEQYF.

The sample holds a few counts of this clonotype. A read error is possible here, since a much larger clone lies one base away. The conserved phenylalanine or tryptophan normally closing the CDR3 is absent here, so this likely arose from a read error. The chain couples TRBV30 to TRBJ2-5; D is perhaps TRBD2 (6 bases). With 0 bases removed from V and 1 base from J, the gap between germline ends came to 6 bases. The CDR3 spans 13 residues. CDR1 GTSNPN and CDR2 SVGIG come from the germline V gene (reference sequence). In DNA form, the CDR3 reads TGTGCCTGGAGTGTGACTAGCCAAGAGACCCAGTACTCC. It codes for CAWSVTSQETQYS.

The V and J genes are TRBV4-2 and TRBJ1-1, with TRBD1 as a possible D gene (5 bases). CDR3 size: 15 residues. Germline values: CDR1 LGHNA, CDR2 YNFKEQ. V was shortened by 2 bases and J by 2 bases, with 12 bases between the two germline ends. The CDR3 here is CASSQKTDSNTEAFF. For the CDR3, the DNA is TGTGCCAGCAGCCAAAAGACAGATAGTAACACTGAAGCTTTCTTT.

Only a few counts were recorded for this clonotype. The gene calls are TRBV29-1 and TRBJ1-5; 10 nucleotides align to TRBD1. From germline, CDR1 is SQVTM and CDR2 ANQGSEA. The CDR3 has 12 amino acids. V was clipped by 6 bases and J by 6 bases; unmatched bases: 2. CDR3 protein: CSVGQGSQPQHF. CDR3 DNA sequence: TGCAGCGTGGGACAGGGGAGTCAGCCCCAGCATTTT.

DNA of the CDR3: TGCAGTGTTCCCCGGCCCAACACCGGGGAGCTGTTTTTT. Translation gives CSVPRPNTGELFF. This chain connects TRBV20-1 to TRBJ2-2; D ambiguous. Germline CDR1 DFQATT, CDR2 SNEGSKA (reference sequence). The length of the CDR3 is 13 residues. Trimming removed 7 bases at V and 2 bases at J, with 11 bases between.

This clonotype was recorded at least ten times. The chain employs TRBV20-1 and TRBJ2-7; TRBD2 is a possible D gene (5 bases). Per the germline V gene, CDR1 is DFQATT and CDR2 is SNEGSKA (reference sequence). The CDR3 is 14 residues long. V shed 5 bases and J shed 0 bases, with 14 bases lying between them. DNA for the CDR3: TGCAGTGCTCGGCTGAAGCGGAGCTCCTACGAGCAGTACTTC. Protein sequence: CSARLKRSSYEQYF.

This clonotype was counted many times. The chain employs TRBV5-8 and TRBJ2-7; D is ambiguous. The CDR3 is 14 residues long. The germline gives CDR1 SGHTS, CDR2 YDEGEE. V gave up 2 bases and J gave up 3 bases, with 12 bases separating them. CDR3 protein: CASSFETLGYEQYF. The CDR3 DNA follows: TGTGCCAGCAGCTTTGAAACGTTGGGCTACGAGCAGTACTTC.

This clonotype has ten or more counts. CDR3 region: CASSEAPGSGANVLTF. The CDR3 coding sequence is TGTGCCAGCAGTGAAGCCCCCGGTTCTGGGGCCAACGTCCTGACTTTC. The J gene is TRBJ2-6, the V gene TRBV6-1; D remains ambiguous. With 0 bases removed from V and 1 base from J, the gap between germline ends came to 7 bases. CDR1 and CDR2 from the germline V gene are MNHNS and SASEGT. The CDR3 sequence is 16 residues long.

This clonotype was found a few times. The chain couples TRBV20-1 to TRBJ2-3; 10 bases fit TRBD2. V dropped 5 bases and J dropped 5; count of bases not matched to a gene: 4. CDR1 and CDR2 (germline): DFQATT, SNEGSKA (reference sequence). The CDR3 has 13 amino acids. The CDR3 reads CSAEGLALDTQYF. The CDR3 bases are TGCAGTGCTGAGGGACTAGCGTTAGATACGCAGTATTTT.

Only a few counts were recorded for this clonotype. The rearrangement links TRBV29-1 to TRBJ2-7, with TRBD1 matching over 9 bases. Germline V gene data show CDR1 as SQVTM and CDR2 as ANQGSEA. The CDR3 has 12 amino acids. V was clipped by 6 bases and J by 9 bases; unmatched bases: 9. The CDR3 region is CSVGQGPSGQYF. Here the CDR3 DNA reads TGCAGCGTGGGACAGGGACCCTCAGGGCAGTACTTC.